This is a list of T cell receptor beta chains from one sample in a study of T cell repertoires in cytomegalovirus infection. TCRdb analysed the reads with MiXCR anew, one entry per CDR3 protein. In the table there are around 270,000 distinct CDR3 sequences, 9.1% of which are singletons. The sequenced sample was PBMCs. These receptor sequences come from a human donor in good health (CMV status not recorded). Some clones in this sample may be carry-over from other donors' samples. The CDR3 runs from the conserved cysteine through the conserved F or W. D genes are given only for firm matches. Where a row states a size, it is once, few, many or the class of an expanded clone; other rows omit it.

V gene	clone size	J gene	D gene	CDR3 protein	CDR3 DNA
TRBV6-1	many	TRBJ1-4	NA	CASRTGQPGDEKLFF	TGTGCCAGCAGAACTGGACAGCCCGGGGATGAAAAACTGTTTTTT
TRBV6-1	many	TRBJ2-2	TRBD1	CASRGGTGGRVNTGELFF	TGTGCCAGCAGAGGCGGGACAGGGGGTCGTGTCAACACCGGGGAGCTGTTTTTT
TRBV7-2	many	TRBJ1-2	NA	CASSFTGKGFYGYTF	TGTGCCAGCAGCTTCACAGGGAAGGGGTTCTATGGCTACACCTTC
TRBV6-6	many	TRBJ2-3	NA	CASSEGVGTQYF	TGTGCCAGCAGTGAGGGGGTCGGTACGCAGTATTTT
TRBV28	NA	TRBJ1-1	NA	CASSYGHSEEAFF	TGTGCCAGCAGTTATGGTCACTCGGAAGAAGCTTTCTTT
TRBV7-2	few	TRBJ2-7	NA	CASSLEEGYEQYF	TGTGCCAGCAGCTTAGAGGAGGGGTACGAGCAGTACTTC
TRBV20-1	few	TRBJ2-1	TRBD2	CSARRLAPNEQFF	TGCAGTGCTAGACGACTAGCGCCCAATGAGCAGTTCTTC
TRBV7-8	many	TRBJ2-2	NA	CASSRDVKGELFF	TGTGCCAGCAGCCGGGACGTTAAGGGGGAGCTGTTTTTT
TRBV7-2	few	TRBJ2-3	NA	CASSRNSDRDTQYF	TGTGCCAGCAGCCGCAATAGCGACCGGGATACGCAGTATTTT
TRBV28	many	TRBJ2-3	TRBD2	CASSLAGLAGGPSDTQYF	TGTGCCAGCAGTTTGGCCGGACTAGCGGGAGGGCCCTCAGATACGCAGTATTTT
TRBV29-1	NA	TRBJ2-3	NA	CSVDPGTQYF	TGCAGCGTTGATCCGGGTACGCAGTATTTT
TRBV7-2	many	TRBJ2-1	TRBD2	CASSRSGLAGGFYNEQFF	TGTGCCAGCAGCCGGTCGGGACTAGCGGGGGGATTCTACAATGAGCAGTTCTTC
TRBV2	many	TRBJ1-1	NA	CASSDYGTDAFF	TGTGCCAGCAGTGATTACGGGACGGACGCTTTCTTT
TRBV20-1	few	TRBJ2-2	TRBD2	CSAIKREGLGGELFF	TGCAGTGCCATAAAGCGGGAGGGCCTTGGCGGGGAGCTGTTTTTT
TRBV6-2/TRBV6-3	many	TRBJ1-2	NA	CASSDGRMYGYTF	TGTGCCAGCAGTGATGGACGGATGTATGGCTACACCTTC
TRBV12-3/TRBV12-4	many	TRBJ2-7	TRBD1	CASSPGDRGGQYF	TGTGCCAGCAGTCCCGGCGACAGGGGTGGGCAGTACTTC
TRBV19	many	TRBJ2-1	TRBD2	CASSNRGGEQFF	TGTGCCAGTAGTAACCGGGGGGGTGAGCAGTTCTTC
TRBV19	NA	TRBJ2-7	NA	CATSTRRQDSYEQYF	TGTGCCACCTCGACACGTCGACAAGACTCCTACGAGCAGTACTTC
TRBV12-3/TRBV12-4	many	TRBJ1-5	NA	CASSLEGGRENQPQHF	TGTGCCAGCAGTTTAGAGGGGGGCAGGGAAAATCAGCCCCAGCATTTT
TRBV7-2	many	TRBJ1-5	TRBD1	CASSLEGTASNQPQHF	TGTGCCAGCAGCTTAGAGGGGACAGCTAGCAATCAGCCCCAGCATTTT
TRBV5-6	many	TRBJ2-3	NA	CASSLAVTSTDTQYF	TGTGCCAGCAGCTTGGCCGTTACTAGCACAGATACGCAGTATTTT
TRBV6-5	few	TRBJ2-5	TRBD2	CASSSAGVKTQYF	TGTGCCAGCAGTTCAGCGGGAGTAAAGACCCAGTACTTC
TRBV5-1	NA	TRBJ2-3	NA	CASSLAGDNTDTQYF	TGCGCCAGCAGCTTGGCGGGGGACAACACAGATACGCAGTATTTT
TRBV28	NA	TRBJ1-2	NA	CASSGGTYGYTF	TGTGCCAGCAGTGGGGGGACCTATGGCTACACCTTC
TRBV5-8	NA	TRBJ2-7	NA	CASSQAIPYEQYF	TGTGCCAGCAGCCAGGCCATTCCCTACGAGCAGTACTTC
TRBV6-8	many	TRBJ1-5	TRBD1	CASRDTGGLNQPQHF	TGTGCCAGCAGAGATACAGGGGGCTTAAATCAGCCCCAGCATTTT
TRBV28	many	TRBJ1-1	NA	CASSLGFTQNTEAFF	TGTGCCAGCAGTTTAGGTTTCACACAGAACACTGAAGCTTTCTTT
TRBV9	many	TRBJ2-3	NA	CASSSPEVADTQYF	TGTGCCAGCAGCTCACCCGAGGTAGCAGATACGCAGTATTTT
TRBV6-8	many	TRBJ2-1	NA	CASSYSPGAYNEQFF	TGTGCCAGCAGTTACTCACCGGGGGCCTACAATGAGCAGTTCTTC
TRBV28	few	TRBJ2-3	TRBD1	CASSSPRGQGRKDTQYF	TGTGCCAGCAGTTCCCCCCGCGGACAGGGAAGGAAAGATACGCAGTATTTT
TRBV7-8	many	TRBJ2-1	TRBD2	CASRSLPGGSNEQFF	TGTGCCAGCAGATCCCTACCGGGGGGGTCAAATGAGCAGTTCTTC
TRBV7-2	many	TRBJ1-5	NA	CASSLSADTVPNQPQHF	TGTGCCAGCAGCTTGTCGGCCGACACGGTCCCTAATCAGCCCCAGCATTTT
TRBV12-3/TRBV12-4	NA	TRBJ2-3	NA	CASSRKATDTQYF	TGTGCCAGCAGCCGGAAAGCCACAGATACGCAGTATTTT
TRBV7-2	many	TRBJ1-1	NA	CASSLVYSEAFF	TGTGCCAGCAGCTTAGTGTATTCTGAAGCTTTCTTT
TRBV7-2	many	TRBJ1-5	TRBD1	CASSSGTVSNQPQHF	TGTGCCAGCAGCTCGGGGACAGTAAGCAATCAGCCCCAGCATTTT
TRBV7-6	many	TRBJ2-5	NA	CASSSSGTRQETQYF	TGTGCCAGCAGCTCATCCGGGACCCGGCAAGAGACCCAGTACTTC
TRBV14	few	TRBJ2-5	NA	CASSQRQETQYF	TGTGCCAGCAGCCAAAGGCAGGAGACCCAGTACTTC
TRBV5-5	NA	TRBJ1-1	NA	CASSLIGGAGTVNTEAFF	TGTGCCAGCAGCTTGATCGGGGGGGCAGGAACCGTGAACACTGAAGCTTTCTTT
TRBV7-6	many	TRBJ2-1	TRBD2	CASSLPLAGHNEQFF	TGTGCCAGCAGCTTACCCCTAGCGGGCCACAATGAGCAGTTCTTC
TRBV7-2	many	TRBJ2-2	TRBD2	CASSLVAGETGELFF	TGTGCCAGCAGCTTAGTCGCGGGGGAGACCGGGGAGCTGTTTTTT
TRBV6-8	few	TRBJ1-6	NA	CASRPLGESYNSPLHF	TGTGCCAGCCGCCCCCTGGGGGAATCCTATAATTCACCCCTCCACTTT
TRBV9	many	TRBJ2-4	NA	CASSVGPGGLQGGKNIQYF	TGTGCCAGCAGCGTAGGACCCGGCGGCTTGCAAGGGGGCAAAAACATTCAGTACTTC
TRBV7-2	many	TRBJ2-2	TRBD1	CASSLAGTAANTGELFF	TGTGCCAGCAGCTTAGCAGGGACAGCCGCGAACACCGGGGAGCTGTTTTTT
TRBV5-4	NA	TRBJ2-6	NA	CASSPSQASSSGANVLTF	TGTGCCAGCAGCCCGTCCCAGGCGTCCAGCTCTGGGGCCAACGTCCTGACTTTC
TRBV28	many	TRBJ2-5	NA	CASSPLGPGGTQYF	TGTGCCAGCTCCCCTTTGGGGCCTGGGGGGACCCAGTACTTC
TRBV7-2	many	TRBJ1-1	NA	CASSLTGTANTEAFF	TGTGCCAGCAGCTTAACCGGGACGGCGAACACTGAAGCTTTCTTT
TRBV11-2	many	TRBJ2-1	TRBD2	CASSLTSGIDEQFF	TGTGCCAGCAGCTTGACTAGCGGGATAGATGAGCAGTTCTTC
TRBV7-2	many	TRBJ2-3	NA	CASSLGRGSDTQYF	TGTGCCAGCAGCTTGGGTAGGGGTTCAGATACGCAGTATTTT
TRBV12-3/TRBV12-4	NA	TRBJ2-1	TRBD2	CASSLGGLAEMKQFF	TGTGCCAGCAGTTTAGGGGGACTAGCGGAGATGAAACAGTTCTTC
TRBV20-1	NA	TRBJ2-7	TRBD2	CSAGRGEQYF	TGCAGTGCTGGGCGGGGGGAGCAGTACTTC
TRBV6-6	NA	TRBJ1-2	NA	CASSERSLGYTF	TGTGCCAGCAGCGAGAGATCTTTGGGCTACACCTTC
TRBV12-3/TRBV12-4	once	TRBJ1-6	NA	CASTYKITGGSHNSPLHF	TGTGCCAGCACCTACAAGATTACGGGAGGGTCCCATAATTCACCCCTCCACTTT
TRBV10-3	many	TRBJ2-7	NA	CAISDDSYEQYF	TGTGCCATCAGTGATGACAGCTACGAGCAGTACTTC
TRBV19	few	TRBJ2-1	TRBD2	CASSKRTSGLKNEQFF	TGTGCCAGTAGTAAGAGGACTAGCGGGTTAAAGAATGAGCAGTTCTTC
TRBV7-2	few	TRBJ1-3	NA	CASSFSGGGSGNTIYF	TGTGCCAGCAGCTTTAGTGGGGGGGGCTCTGGAAACACCATATATTTT
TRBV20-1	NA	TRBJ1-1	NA	CSAGWSTEAFF	TGCAGTGCAGGGTGGAGCACTGAAGCTTTCTTT
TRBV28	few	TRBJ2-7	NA	CASRPTGYEQYF	TGTGCCAGCCGACCCACGGGGTACGAGCAGTACTTC
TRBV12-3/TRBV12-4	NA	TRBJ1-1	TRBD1	CASSSRTGLRLNTEAFF	TGTGCCAGCAGTTCCCGGACAGGGCTTCGGCTGAACACTGAAGCTTTCTTT
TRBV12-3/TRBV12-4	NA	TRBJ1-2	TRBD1	CASSPRQGLGYGYTF	TGTGCCAGCAGTCCGAGACAGGGGCTGGGCTATGGCTACACCTTC